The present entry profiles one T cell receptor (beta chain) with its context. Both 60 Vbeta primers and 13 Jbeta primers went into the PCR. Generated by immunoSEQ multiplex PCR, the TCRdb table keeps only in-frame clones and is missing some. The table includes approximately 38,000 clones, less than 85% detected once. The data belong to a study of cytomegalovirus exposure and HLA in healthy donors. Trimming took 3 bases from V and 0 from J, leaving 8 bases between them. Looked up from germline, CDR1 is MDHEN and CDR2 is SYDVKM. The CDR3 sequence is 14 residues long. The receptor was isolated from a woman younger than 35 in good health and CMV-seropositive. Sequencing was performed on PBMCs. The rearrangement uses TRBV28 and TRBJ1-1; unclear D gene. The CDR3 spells CASSFSGMNTEAFF. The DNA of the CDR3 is TGTGCCAGCAGTTTTTCGGGTATGAACACTGAAGCTTTCTTT.